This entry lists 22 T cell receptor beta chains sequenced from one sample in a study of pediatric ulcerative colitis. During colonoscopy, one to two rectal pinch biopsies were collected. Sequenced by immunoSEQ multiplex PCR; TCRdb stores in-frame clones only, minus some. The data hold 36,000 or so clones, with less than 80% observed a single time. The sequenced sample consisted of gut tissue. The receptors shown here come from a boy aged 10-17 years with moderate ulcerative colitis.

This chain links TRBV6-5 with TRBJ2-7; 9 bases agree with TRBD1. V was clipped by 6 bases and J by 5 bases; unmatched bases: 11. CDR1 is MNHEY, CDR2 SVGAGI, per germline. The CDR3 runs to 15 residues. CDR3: CASSYTGTGFHEQYF. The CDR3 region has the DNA TGTGCCAGCAGCTACACCGGGACAGGGTTCCACGAGCAGTACTTC.

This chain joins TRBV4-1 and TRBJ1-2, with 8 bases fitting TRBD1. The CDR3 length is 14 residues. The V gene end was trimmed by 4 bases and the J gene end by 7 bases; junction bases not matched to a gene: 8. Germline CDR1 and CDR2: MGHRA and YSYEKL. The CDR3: CASSRDQGAFGYTF. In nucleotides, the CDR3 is TGCGCCAGCAGCCGCGACCAGGGGGCCTTTGGCTACACCTTC.

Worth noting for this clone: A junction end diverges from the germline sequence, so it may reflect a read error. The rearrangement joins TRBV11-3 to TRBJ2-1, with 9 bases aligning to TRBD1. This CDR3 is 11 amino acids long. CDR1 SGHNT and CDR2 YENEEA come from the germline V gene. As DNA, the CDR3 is TGTGCCAGCAGCCTCACAGGGGGCACAGTCTTC. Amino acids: CASSLTGGTVF.

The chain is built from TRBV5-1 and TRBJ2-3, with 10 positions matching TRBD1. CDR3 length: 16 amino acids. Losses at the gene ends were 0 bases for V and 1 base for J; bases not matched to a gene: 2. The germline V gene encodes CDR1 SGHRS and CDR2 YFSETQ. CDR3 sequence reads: CASSLGGTGGTDTQYF. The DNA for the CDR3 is TGCGCCAGCAGCTTGGGAGGGACAGGGGGCACAGATACGCAGTATTTT.

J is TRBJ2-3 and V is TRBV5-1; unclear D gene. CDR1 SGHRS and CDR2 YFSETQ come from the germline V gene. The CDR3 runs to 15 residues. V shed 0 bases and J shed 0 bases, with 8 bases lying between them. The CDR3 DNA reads TGCGCCAGCAGCTTGGATGCAGCTAGCACAGATACGCAGTATTTT. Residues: CASSLDAASTDTQYF.

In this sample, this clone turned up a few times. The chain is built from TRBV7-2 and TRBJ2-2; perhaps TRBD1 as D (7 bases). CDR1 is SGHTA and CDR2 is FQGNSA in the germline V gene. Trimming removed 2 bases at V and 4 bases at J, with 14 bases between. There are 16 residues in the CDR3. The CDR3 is CASSLWQGGSTGELFF. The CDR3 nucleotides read TGTGCCAGCAGCTTATGGCAGGGGGGCTCCACCGGGGAGCTGTTTTTT.

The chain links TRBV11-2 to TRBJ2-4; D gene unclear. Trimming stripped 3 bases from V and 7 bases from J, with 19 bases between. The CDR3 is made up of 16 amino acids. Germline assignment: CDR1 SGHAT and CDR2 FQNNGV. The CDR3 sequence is CASSFMQARPGNIQYF. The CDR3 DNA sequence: TGTGCCAGCAGCTTCATGCAGGCCCGACCCGGGAACATTCAGTACTTC.

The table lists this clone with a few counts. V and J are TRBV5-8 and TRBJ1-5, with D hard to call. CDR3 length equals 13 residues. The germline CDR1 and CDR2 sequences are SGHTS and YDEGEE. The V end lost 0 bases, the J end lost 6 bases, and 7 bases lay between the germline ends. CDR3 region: CASSLEWTQPQHF. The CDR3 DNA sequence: TGTGCCAGCAGCTTGGAGTGGACTCAGCCCCAGCATTTT.

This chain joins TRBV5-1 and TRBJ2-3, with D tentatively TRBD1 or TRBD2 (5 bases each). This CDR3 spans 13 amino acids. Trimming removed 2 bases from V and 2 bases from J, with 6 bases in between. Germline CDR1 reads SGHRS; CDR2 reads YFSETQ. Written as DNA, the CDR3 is TGCGCCAGCAGCTTCGGGGCCACAGATACGCAGTATTTT. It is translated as CASSFGATDTQYF.

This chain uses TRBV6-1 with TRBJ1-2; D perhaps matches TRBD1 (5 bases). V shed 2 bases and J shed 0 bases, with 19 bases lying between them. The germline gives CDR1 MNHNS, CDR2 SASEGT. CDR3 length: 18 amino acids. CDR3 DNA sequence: TGTGCCAGCAGTGAACCCTCCAGGGCCCCCCATCCTAACTATGGCTACACCTTC. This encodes CASSEPSRAPHPNYGYTF.

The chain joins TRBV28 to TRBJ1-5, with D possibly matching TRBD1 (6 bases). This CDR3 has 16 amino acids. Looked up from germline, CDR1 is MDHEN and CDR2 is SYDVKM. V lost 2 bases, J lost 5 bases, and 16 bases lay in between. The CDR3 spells CASSLAPGTSHQPQHF. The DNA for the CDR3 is TGTGCCAGCAGTTTAGCCCCCGGGACAAGTCATCAGCCCCAGCATTTT.

The CDR3 DNA is TGTGCCAGCTCAAACTCCTACGAGCAGTACTTC. Protein product: CASSNSYEQYF. This chain joins TRBV18 and TRBJ2-7; no definite D call. The V and J ends lost 5 bases and 0 bases respectively, with 2 bases between them. Germline CDR1 is KGHSH and CDR2 is LQKENI. This CDR3 contains 11 residues.

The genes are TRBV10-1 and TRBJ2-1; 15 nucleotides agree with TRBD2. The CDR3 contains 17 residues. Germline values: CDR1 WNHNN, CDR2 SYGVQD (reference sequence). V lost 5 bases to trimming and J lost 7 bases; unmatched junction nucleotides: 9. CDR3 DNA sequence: TGCGCCAGCAGTCCTCCTGGACTAGCGGGAGGGCAGAATGAGCAGTTCTTC. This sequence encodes CASSPPGLAGGQNEQFF.

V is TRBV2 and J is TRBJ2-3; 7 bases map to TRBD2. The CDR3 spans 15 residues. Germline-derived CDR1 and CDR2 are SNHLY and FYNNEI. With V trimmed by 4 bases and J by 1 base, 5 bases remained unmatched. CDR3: CASSVGLAGTDTQYF. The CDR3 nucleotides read TGTGCCAGCAGTGTGGGGCTAGCGGGCACAGATACGCAGTATTTT.

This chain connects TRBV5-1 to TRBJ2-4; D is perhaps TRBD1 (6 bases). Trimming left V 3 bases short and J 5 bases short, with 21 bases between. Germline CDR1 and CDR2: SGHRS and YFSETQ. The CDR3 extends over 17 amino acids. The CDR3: CASSSRMNSGEQNIQYF. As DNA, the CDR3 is TGCGCCAGCAGCTCACGGATGAACTCAGGGGAACAAAACATTCAGTACTTC.

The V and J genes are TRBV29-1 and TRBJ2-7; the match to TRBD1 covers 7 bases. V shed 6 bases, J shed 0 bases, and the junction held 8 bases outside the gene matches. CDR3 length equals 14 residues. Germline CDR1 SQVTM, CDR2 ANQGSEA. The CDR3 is CSVLDRRFSYEQYF. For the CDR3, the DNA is TGCAGCGTCCTGGACAGGCGTTTCTCCTACGAGCAGTACTTC.

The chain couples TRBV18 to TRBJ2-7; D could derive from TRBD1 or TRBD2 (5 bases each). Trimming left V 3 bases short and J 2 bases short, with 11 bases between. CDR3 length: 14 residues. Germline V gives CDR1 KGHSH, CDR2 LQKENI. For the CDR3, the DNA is TGTGCCAGCTCACCGAGACAGACTACCTACGAGCAGTACTTC. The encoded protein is CASSPRQTTYEQYF. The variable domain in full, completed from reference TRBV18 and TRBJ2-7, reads NAGVMQNPRHLVRRRGQEARLRCSPMKGHSHVYWYRQLPEEGLKFMVYLQKENIIDESGMPKERFSAEFPKEGPSILRIQQVVRGDSAAYFCASSPRQTTYEQYFGPGTRLTVT.

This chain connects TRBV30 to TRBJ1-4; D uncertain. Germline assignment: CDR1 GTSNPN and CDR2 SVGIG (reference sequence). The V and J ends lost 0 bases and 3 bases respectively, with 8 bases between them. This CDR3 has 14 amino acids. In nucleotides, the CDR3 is TGTGCCTGGAGTGTAGGAGGCCCTAATGAAAAACTGTTTTTT. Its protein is CAWSVGGPNEKLFF. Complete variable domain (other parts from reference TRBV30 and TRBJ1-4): SQTIHQWPATLVQPVGSPLSLECTVEGTSNPNLYWYRQAAGRGLQLLFYSVGIGQISSEVPQNLSASRPQDRQFILSSKKLLLSDSGFYLCAWSVGGPNEKLFFGSGTQLSVL.

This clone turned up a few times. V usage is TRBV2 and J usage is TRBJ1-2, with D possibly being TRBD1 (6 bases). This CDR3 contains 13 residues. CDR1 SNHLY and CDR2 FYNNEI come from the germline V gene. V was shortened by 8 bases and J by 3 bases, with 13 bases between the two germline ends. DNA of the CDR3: TGTGCCAGCGTTTTGGACAGAGACTATGGCTACACCTTC. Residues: CASVLDRDYGYTF.

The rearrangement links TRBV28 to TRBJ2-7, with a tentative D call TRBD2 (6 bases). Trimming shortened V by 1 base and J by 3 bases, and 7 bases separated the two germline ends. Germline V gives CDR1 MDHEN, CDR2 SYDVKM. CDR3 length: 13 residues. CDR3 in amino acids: CASSLSGVYEQYF. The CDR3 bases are TGTGCCAGCAGTTTATCGGGGGTCTACGAGCAGTACTTC.

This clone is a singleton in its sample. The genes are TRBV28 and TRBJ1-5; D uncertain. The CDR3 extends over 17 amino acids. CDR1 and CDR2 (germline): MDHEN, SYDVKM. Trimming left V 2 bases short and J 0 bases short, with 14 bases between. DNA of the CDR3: TGTGCCAGCAGTTTACGTCCGGAGTCATATAGCAATCAGCCCCAGCATTTT. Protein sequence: CASSLRPESYSNQPQHF.

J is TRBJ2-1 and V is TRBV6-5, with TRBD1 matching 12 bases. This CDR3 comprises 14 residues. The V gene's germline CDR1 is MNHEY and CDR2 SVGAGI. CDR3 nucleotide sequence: TGTGCTATCCGGGACAGGGGGCTTCAGGGTGAGCAGTTCTTC. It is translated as CAIRDRGLQGEQFF.